This is a list of T cell receptor beta chains from one sample in a study of CD8 T cells in ankylosing spondylitis. Using its own MiXCR run on the 5' RACE reads, TCRdb lists one record per CDR3 protein. The data show hundreds of thousands of distinct CDR3 sequences, with 10% to 15% seen just once and roughly 0.51% held by the top ten. The specimen was blood, either unsorted or a sorted T cell fraction (not recorded which). The receptors stem from a male donor with ankylosing spondylitis. CDR3s include the opening cysteine and the closing phenylalanine or tryptophan. A D gene is named only where the DNA matches it firmly. Size is omitted from some rows. Given values are once, few, many or a class for expanded clones.

j_gene: TRBJ1-2
d_gene: NA
v_gene: TRBV20-1
abundance: few
CDR3aa: CSASVLQPYGYTF
CDR3nt: TGCAGTGCTAGTGTTCTCCAGCCTTATGGCTACACCTTC

j_gene: TRBJ2-7
d_gene: NA
v_gene: TRBV7-2
abundance: NA
CDR3aa: CASSLVPQGWYEQYF
CDR3nt: TGTGCCAGCAGCCTCGTGCCTCAGGGGTGGTACGAGCAGTACTTC

j_gene: TRBJ1-2
d_gene: NA
v_gene: TRBV20-1
abundance: NA
CDR3aa: CSASRQQNYGYTF
CDR3nt: TGCAGTGCCTCCCGCCAACAGAACTATGGCTACACCTTC

j_gene: TRBJ2-1
d_gene: TRBD2
v_gene: TRBV5-1
abundance: few
CDR3aa: CASTEAGVNEQFF
CDR3nt: TGCGCCAGCACCGAAGCGGGAGTGAATGAGCAGTTCTTC

j_gene: TRBJ2-3
d_gene: NA
v_gene: TRBV7-2
abundance: NA
CDR3aa: CASSLMGGASTDTQYF
CDR3nt: TGTGCCAGCAGCCTAATGGGGGGGGCGAGCACAGATACGCAGTATTTT

j_gene: TRBJ2-7
d_gene: NA
v_gene: TRBV29-1
abundance: NA
CDR3aa: CSVGARARYEQYF
CDR3nt: TGCAGCGTTGGGGCTAGAGCTCGCTACGAGCAGTACTTC

j_gene: TRBJ2-7
d_gene: TRBD2
v_gene: TRBV5-1
abundance: many
CDR3aa: CASSRSGSREQYF
CDR3nt: TGCGCCAGTAGTAGGAGCGGGAGTCGCGAGCAGTACTTC

j_gene: TRBJ2-1
d_gene: TRBD2
v_gene: TRBV29-1
abundance: few
CDR3aa: CSVEEFSGSKDEQFF
CDR3nt: TGCAGCGTTGAAGAGTTTAGCGGGAGTAAGGATGAGCAGTTCTTC

j_gene: TRBJ2-1
d_gene: NA
v_gene: TRBV7-2
abundance: few
CDR3aa: CASSFRGTGSVGNEQFF
CDR3nt: TGTGCCAGCAGCTTCCGGGGCACAGGGAGCGTGGGCAATGAGCAGTTCTTC

j_gene: TRBJ2-5
d_gene: NA
v_gene: TRBV12-3/TRBV12-4
abundance: many
CDR3aa: CASSLHLETQYF
CDR3nt: TGTGCCAGCAGTTTACACCTCGAGACCCAGTACTTC

j_gene: TRBJ1-1
d_gene: NA
v_gene: TRBV7-2
abundance: many
CDR3aa: CASSRMGPYTEAFF
CDR3nt: TGTGCCAGCAGCCGTATGGGGCCGTACACTGAAGCTTTCTTT

j_gene: TRBJ2-1
d_gene: TRBD1
v_gene: TRBV11-3
abundance: NA
CDR3aa: CASSLGTGEDNEQFF
CDR3nt: TGTGCCAGCAGCCTCGGGACAGGGGAAGACAATGAGCAGTTCTTC

j_gene: TRBJ2-7
d_gene: TRBD2
v_gene: TRBV7-2
abundance: few
CDR3aa: CASSLSGGGAYEQYF
CDR3nt: TGTGCCAGCAGCTTATCTGGCGGGGGGGCCTACGAGCAGTACTTC

j_gene: TRBJ1-1
d_gene: TRBD1
v_gene: TRBV19
abundance: NA
CDR3aa: CASGDRGNTEAFF
CDR3nt: TGTGCCAGTGGGGACAGGGGGAACACTGAAGCTTTCTTT

j_gene: TRBJ2-7
d_gene: TRBD2
v_gene: TRBV7-2
abundance: NA
CDR3aa: CASSFRLAGRDREYF
CDR3nt: TGTGCCAGCAGCTTCCGACTAGCGGGGCGTGATAGGGAGTACTTC

j_gene: TRBJ2-7
d_gene: TRBD1
v_gene: TRBV7-2
abundance: NA
CDR3aa: CASSSGGQSYEQYF
CDR3nt: TGTGCCAGCAGCTCTGGGGGACAGAGCTACGAGCAGTACTTC

j_gene: TRBJ1-1
d_gene: NA
v_gene: TRBV20-1
abundance: many
CDR3aa: CSASTGVEAFF
CDR3nt: TGCAGTGCTAGCACTGGGGTCGAAGCTTTCTTT

j_gene: TRBJ2-1
d_gene: NA
v_gene: TRBV12-3/TRBV12-4
abundance: many
CDR3aa: CASSSNNEQFF
CDR3nt: TGTGCCAGCAGCTCAAACAATGAGCAGTTCTTC

j_gene: TRBJ1-1
d_gene: NA
v_gene: TRBV6-5
abundance: NA
CDR3aa: CASSYSQLNTEAFF
CDR3nt: TGTGCCAGCAGTTACTCGCAATTGAACACTGAAGCTTTCTTT

j_gene: TRBJ2-7
d_gene: NA
v_gene: TRBV2
abundance: NA
CDR3aa: CASSLRQEGYEQYF
CDR3nt: TGTGCCAGCAGTCTACGACAGGAGGGATACGAGCAGTACTTC

j_gene: TRBJ2-3
d_gene: TRBD2
v_gene: TRBV7-2
abundance: NA
CDR3aa: CASSFFLAGKRDTQYF
CDR3nt: TGTGCCAGCAGCTTTTTCCTAGCGGGAAAAAGAGATACGCAGTATTTT

j_gene: TRBJ2-2
d_gene: TRBD2
v_gene: TRBV6-2/TRBV6-3
abundance: NA
CDR3aa: CASRLAGGTPGTGELFF
CDR3nt: TGTGCCAGCAGACTAGCGGGGGGTACCCCGGGCACCGGGGAGCTGTTTTTT

j_gene: TRBJ2-1
d_gene: NA
v_gene: TRBV5-1
abundance: many
CDR3aa: CASSYYRANEQFF
CDR3nt: TGCGCCAGCAGCTACTACAGGGCTAATGAGCAGTTCTTC

j_gene: TRBJ1-5
d_gene: TRBD1
v_gene: TRBV7-2
abundance: few
CDR3aa: CASSPHRGLTQPQHF
CDR3nt: TGTGCCAGCAGCCCGCACAGGGGGCTGACTCAGCCCCAGCATTTT

j_gene: TRBJ1-1
d_gene: NA
v_gene: TRBV29-1
abundance: many
CDR3aa: CSVANSGAFF
CDR3nt: TGCAGCGTTGCCAACAGCGGAGCTTTCTTT

j_gene: TRBJ2-6
d_gene: NA
v_gene: TRBV18
abundance: few
CDR3aa: CASSPALTRGRANVLTF
CDR3nt: TGTGCCAGCTCACCGGCTCTTACCCGGGGAAGGGCCAACGTCCTGACTTTC

j_gene: TRBJ2-1
d_gene: TRBD2
v_gene: TRBV29-1
abundance: many
CDR3aa: CSVEPNTSGGSYNEQFF
CDR3nt: TGCAGCGTTGAACCTAATACTAGCGGGGGCTCCTACAATGAGCAGTTCTTC

j_gene: TRBJ1-3
d_gene: NA
v_gene: TRBV4-1
abundance: NA
CDR3aa: CASSQEGTSNPGNTIYF
CDR3nt: TGCGCCAGCAGCCAAGAGGGGACGAGCAACCCTGGAAACACCATATATTTT

j_gene: TRBJ1-3
d_gene: TRBD1
v_gene: TRBV5-1
abundance: few
CDR3aa: CASSPDRVAIGNTIYF
CDR3nt: TGCGCCAGCAGCCCGGACAGGGTGGCCATTGGTAACACCATATATTTT

j_gene: TRBJ2-3
d_gene: NA
v_gene: TRBV20-1
abundance: NA
CDR3aa: CSARDRRASTDTQYF
CDR3nt: TGCAGTGCTAGAGATCGGCGGGCCTCCACAGATACGCAGTATTTT

j_gene: TRBJ2-5
d_gene: TRBD1
v_gene: TRBV20-1
abundance: NA
CDR3aa: CSATGTGGRTQYF
CDR3nt: TGCAGTGCCACCGGGACAGGGGGACGGACCCAGTACTTC

j_gene: TRBJ2-1
d_gene: TRBD1
v_gene: TRBV4-2
abundance: many
CDR3aa: CASSLGTADYYNEQFF
CDR3nt: TGTGCCAGCAGCCTCGGGACAGCCGACTACTACAATGAGCAGTTCTTC

j_gene: TRBJ2-2
d_gene: NA
v_gene: TRBV10-3
abundance: NA
CDR3aa: CAISGGAVRTGELFF
CDR3nt: TGTGCCATCAGTGGTGGGGCAGTTCGGACCGGGGAGCTGTTTTTT

j_gene: TRBJ1-1
d_gene: NA
v_gene: TRBV20-1
abundance: NA
CDR3aa: CSARDGGINTEAFF
CDR3nt: TGCAGTGCTAGAGATGGAGGGATTAACACTGAAGCTTTCTTT

j_gene: TRBJ1-1
d_gene: NA
v_gene: TRBV4-3
abundance: NA
CDR3aa: CASSPRPGRTAFF
CDR3nt: TGCGCCAGCAGCCCAAGACCCGGAAGAACGGCTTTCTTT

j_gene: TRBJ2-2
d_gene: NA
v_gene: TRBV5-1
abundance: NA
CDR3aa: CASSLGALGTGELFF
CDR3nt: TGCGCCAGCAGCTTGGGGGCGTTAGGAACCGGGGAGCTGTTTTTT

j_gene: TRBJ1-5
d_gene: NA
v_gene: TRBV20-1
abundance: NA
CDR3aa: CSASGTRTNQPQHF
CDR3nt: TGCAGTGCTAGTGGCACCAGAACAAATCAGCCCCAGCATTTT

j_gene: TRBJ2-3
d_gene: TRBD2
v_gene: TRBV5-1
abundance: NA
CDR3aa: CASSLNSGVGTDTQYF
CDR3nt: TGCGCCAGCAGCCTCAATAGCGGGGTGGGAACAGATACGCAGTATTTT

j_gene: TRBJ1-1
d_gene: NA
v_gene: TRBV5-1
abundance: many
CDR3aa: CASSLAYLNTEAFF
CDR3nt: TGCGCCAGCAGCTTGGCCTACCTGAACACTGAAGCTTTCTTT

j_gene: TRBJ2-5
d_gene: NA
v_gene: TRBV2
abundance: few
CDR3aa: CASGRLVETQYF
CDR3nt: TGTGCCAGCGGAAGACTAGTGGAGACCCAGTACTTC